These T cell receptor beta chains were read from a single sample in a study of beta chain features in type 1 diabetes. Only in-frame clones appear in the TCRdb table, and some are missing; sequencing was by immunoSEQ multiplex PCR. The table shows roughly 240,000 clones, with roughly 13% occurring only once. Sequencing was done on a sample of naive CD4+ T cells from blood. These receptors were obtained from a woman in her thirties or forties in good health. CDR3s include the opening cysteine and the closing phenylalanine or tryptophan. D genes are given only for firm matches. A row's size may be missing; if present it is once, few, many or a size class.

cdr3_aa cdr3_nt v_call clone_size j_call d_call
CASRALAGALETQYF TGCGCCAGCAGGGCTCTAGCGGGGGCCTTAGAGACCCAGTACTTC TRBV5-1 few TRBJ2-5 TRBD2
CASRSVRLETQYF TGTGCCAGCAGATCAGTTCGTTTGGAGACCCAGTACTTC TRBV7-2 few TRBJ2-5 -
CASSFPRTGAQVEQFF TGTGCCAGCAGCTTCCCTCGGACAGGGGCCCAGGTTGAGCAGTTCTTC TRBV7-2 few TRBJ2-1 TRBD1
CSVGAGPRANEKLFF TGCAGCGTTGGGGCAGGCCCGAGGGCTAATGAAAAACTGTTTTTT TRBV29-1 few TRBJ1-4 -
CASSPAGTGGDEAFF TGTGCCAGCTCACCTGCCGGGACAGGGGGTGACGAAGCTTTCTTT TRBV18 - TRBJ1-1 TRBD1
CASSVARGDEQFF TGTGCCAGCAGCGTAGCTCGGGGGGATGAGCAGTTCTTC TRBV9 few TRBJ2-1 TRBD2
CASSYTGIGYGYTF TGTGCCAGCAGTTATACAGGAATCGGCTATGGCTACACCTTC TRBV6-5 - TRBJ1-2 -
CASSGRRTARHEQFF TGTGCCAGCAGCGGCCGACGGACTGCAAGGCATGAGCAGTTCTTC TRBV7-8 - TRBJ2-1 -
CASTLRGQNSYEQYF TGTGCCAGCACCCTTAGGGGGCAAAACTCCTACGAGCAGTACTTC TRBV28 few TRBJ2-7 TRBD1
CASSRKEVNTEAFF TGTGCCAGCAGCCGGAAAGAGGTGAACACTGAAGCTTTCTTT TRBV5-4 - TRBJ1-1 -
CASSLRVLNTEAFF TGTGCCAGCAGCTTGAGGGTTCTGAACACTGAAGCTTTCTTT TRBV7-2 - TRBJ1-1 -
CASSPAGTETYEQYF TGTGCCAGCAGCCCCGCCGGGACAGAGACCTACGAGCAGTACTTC TRBV7-2 - TRBJ2-7 TRBD1
CASSARVGTQNTEAFF TGTGCCAGCAGCGCCAGAGTTGGGACACAGAACACTGAAGCTTTCTTT TRBV9 - TRBJ1-1 -
CASRGTGGFQETQYF TGTGCCAGCAGGGGGACAGGGGGATTTCAAGAGACCCAGTACTTC TRBV6-1 - TRBJ2-5 TRBD1
CASSLLGTGGAMDTQYF TGCGCCAGCAGCCTGTTAGGGACAGGGGGCGCGATGGATACGCAGTATTTT TRBV5-1 few TRBJ2-3 TRBD1
CASSLGTLAGGFGEQFF TGTGCCAGCAGCTTGGGGACCTTAGCGGGGGGATTCGGTGAGCAGTTCTTC TRBV5-8 - TRBJ2-1 TRBD2
CASRPGTGYNEQFF TGTGCCAGCAGACCCGGGACAGGCTACAATGAGCAGTTCTTC TRBV2 - TRBJ2-1 TRBD1
CASHPTGGGYNEQFF TGTGCCAGCCACCCCACGGGGGGGGGTTACAATGAGCAGTTCTTC TRBV27 - TRBJ2-1 TRBD2
CASSLRDRVSDTQYF TGTGCCAGCAGCTTACGGGACAGAGTCTCAGATACGCAGTATTTT TRBV7-9 - TRBJ2-3 TRBD1
CAISDGAGGGRTDTQYF TGTGCCATCAGCGACGGGGCCGGCGGGGGCCGCACAGATACGCAGTATTTT TRBV10-3 - TRBJ2-3 -
CASSLQGLNDEQFF TGTGCCAGCAGCTTGCAGGGGCTGAACGATGAGCAGTTCTTC TRBV7-2 few TRBJ2-1 -
CASSVAQGGSTGPQYF TGTGCCAGCAGCGTAGCTCAGGGCGGCAGTACGGGCCCGCAGTACTTC TRBV9 few TRBJ2-7 -
CASSTGQGNIQYF TGTGCCAGTAGTACGGGACAGGGAAACATTCAGTACTTC TRBV19 few TRBJ2-4 TRBD1
CASSISGGQTYEQYF TGTGCCAGTAGTATTAGCGGGGGGCAGACCTACGAGCAGTACTTC TRBV19 few TRBJ2-7 TRBD2
CASSLYGVQPQHF TGTGCCAGCAGCTTGTACGGGGTACAGCCCCAGCATTTT TRBV5-6 - TRBJ1-5 -
CASSRGQNTGELFF TGCGCCAGCAGCCGGGGACAGAACACCGGGGAGCTGTTTTTT TRBV5-1 - TRBJ2-2 -